Listed below are T cell receptor beta chains from one sample, sequenced in a study of beta chain features in type 1 diabetes. Libraries were prepared by immunoSEQ multiplex PCR; TCRdb keeps only in-frame clonotypes and omits some of them. The table records under 250,000 clones, roughly 13% of them present only once. The sequenced sample consisted of naive CD4+ T cells from blood. These receptors were obtained from a man aged 25-40 years with type 1 diabetes. Each CDR3 is given with its conserved first and last residue. Fields, in order: V gene, clone size, D gene, J gene, CDR3 protein, CDR3 DNA. D genes are given only for firm matches. Expanded clones are given a class, and other clones once, few, many or no size at all.

>TRBV5-4|-|TRBD1|TRBJ1-4
CASSQDFLQGAKLFF
TGTGCCAGCAGCCAAGATTTCCTCCAGGGGGCAAAACTGTTTTTT
>TRBV7-7|-|-|TRBJ1-2
CAFRREEYGYTF
TGTGCCTTCCGCAGGGAAGAATACGGCTACACCTTC
>TRBV30|-|-|TRBJ1-4
CAWSGGVKLFF
TGTGCCTGGAGTGGGGGGGTAAAACTGTTTTTT
>TRBV18|few|TRBD1|TRBJ1-1
CASSLGQGGTEAFF
TGTGCCAGCTCACTAGGACAGGGAGGCACTGAAGCTTTCTTT
>TRBV29-1|-|-|TRBJ2-1
CSVEDRSLSYNEQFF
TGCAGCGTTGAAGATCGTAGCCTCTCCTACAATGAGCAGTTCTTC
>TRBV5-4|-|TRBD2|TRBJ2-7
CASSLGGTSGRYEQYF
TGTGCCAGCAGCTTGGGGGGGACTAGCGGGAGGTACGAGCAGTACTTC
>TRBV11-2|few|TRBD1|TRBJ1-1
CASSTDRGGTEAFF
TGTGCCAGCAGCACTGACAGGGGTGGAACTGAAGCTTTCTTT
>TRBV29-1|-|TRBD1|TRBJ2-4
CSVEERQGAGAKNIQYF
TGCAGCGTTGAAGAGCGACAGGGGGCTGGAGCCAAAAACATTCAGTACTTC
>TRBV30|-|-|TRBJ1-5
CAWSPDSNQPQHF
TGTGCCTGGAGCCCCGACTCGAATCAGCCCCAGCATTTT
>TRBV30|few|TRBD1|TRBJ2-7
CAMGQGSYEQYF
TGTGCTATGGGACAGGGCTCCTACGAGCAGTACTTC
>TRBV4-1|few|TRBD1|TRBJ1-4
CASSPGDRVREKLFF
TGCGCCAGCAGCCCCGGGGACAGGGTGCGTGAAAAACTGTTTTTT
>TRBV29-1|-|TRBD1|TRBJ2-7
CSVSSDRESYEQYF
TGCAGCGTGTCATCGGACAGGGAATCCTACGAGCAGTACTTC
>TRBV29-1|few|-|TRBJ2-2
CSTTDIQNTGELFF
TGCAGCACAACGGACATCCAGAACACCGGGGAGCTGTTTTTT
>TRBV7-2|-|-|TRBJ1-6
CASSLQNEGVPLHF
TGTGCCAGCAGCTTACAGAACGAGGGCGTACCCCTCCACTTT
>TRBV28|few|TRBD1|TRBJ2-5
CASSTRTGLETQYF
TGTGCCAGCAGTACGAGGACAGGGTTGGAGACCCAGTACTTC
>TRBV30|few|TRBD1|TRBJ1-4
CAWSADRGTGLEKLFF
TGTGCCTGGAGTGCCGACCGCGGGACAGGGTTAGAAAAACTGTTTTTT
>TRBV11-2|-|TRBD2|TRBJ2-7
CASSLSSGSVYEQYF
TGTGCCAGCAGCTTATCTAGCGGGTCGGTCTACGAGCAGTACTTC
>TRBV5-4|-|-|TRBJ1-1
CASTRGPENTEAFF
TGTGCCAGCACCAGAGGTCCGGAGAACACTGAAGCTTTCTTT
>TRBV2|-|-|TRBJ1-5
CASKLSGYGNQPQHF
TGTGCCAGCAAGTTGTCGGGGTATGGTAATCAGCCCCAGCATTTT
>TRBV4-1|few|-|TRBJ1-2
CASSQEASSGANYGYTF
TGCGCCAGCAGCCAAGAGGCGAGCAGCGGGGCTAACTATGGCTACACCTTC
>TRBV7-8|-|-|TRBJ2-3
CASSLTDTQYF
TGTGCCAGCAGTCTAACAGATACGCAGTATTTT
>TRBV5-1|-|TRBD2|TRBJ2-1
CASSATSGRANEQFF
TGCGCCAGCAGCGCTACTAGCGGGAGGGCCAATGAGCAGTTCTTC
>TRBV6-6|few|TRBD2|TRBJ2-1
CASRPGTSGDNEQFF
TGTGCCAGCAGGCCCGGGACTAGCGGGGACAATGAGCAGTTCTTC
>TRBV18|few|TRBD1|TRBJ2-3
CASSGQGSTDTQYF
TGTGCCAGCTCAGGACAGGGGAGCACAGATACGCAGTATTTT
>TRBV7-2|few|TRBD2|TRBJ2-3
CASSNHGSGRRTQYF
TGTGCCAGCAGCAACCACGGGAGCGGGAGGCGTACGCAGTATTTT
>TRBV21-1|few|-|TRBJ2-1
CASSKALCSSYNEQFF
TGTGCCAGCAGCAAAGCGCTTTGCAGCTCCTACAATGAGCAGTTCTTC
>TRBV4-1|few|-|TRBJ2-1
CASSQDLGGPQQFF
TGCGCCAGCAGCCAAGATCTTGGTGGGCCTCAACAGTTCTTC
>TRBV7-2|-|-|TRBJ1-1
CASSLRRDTEAFF
TGTGCCAGCAGCTTACGCAGGGACACTGAAGCTTTCTTT
>TRBV5-1|few|-|TRBJ2-7
CASSLDAGVQYEQYF
TGCGCCAGCAGCTTGGACGCCGGGGTACAATACGAGCAGTACTTC
>TRBV5-1|-|-|TRBJ2-7
CASSLESGSFGEQYF
TGCGCCAGCAGCTTGGAATCCGGGTCCTTTGGCGAGCAGTACTTC